The 32 T cell receptor beta chains presented below share a single source sample, sequenced in a study of Ad26.COV2.S vaccination and SARS-CoV-2 variants. The treatment here: 15 to 20 received Ad26.COV2.S at low or high dose, single or two shots; a few received placebo; per-sample allocation not given. After the first vaccine or placebo injection, samples were drawn on day 63. Measured with immunoSEQ multiplex PCR; TCRdb has only the in-frame clones, and not every one. This table has fewer than 400,000 clones, about 88% appearing once. Source: peripheral blood, taken in a trial of Ad26.COV2.S vaccine versus placebo. Receptors originate from a person between 18 and 65 years old who received the Ad26.COV2.S COVID-19 vaccine or a placebo.

The V call is TRBV12-3 or TRBV12-4, the J call TRBJ1-3; D remains ambiguous. Trimming left V 4 bases short and J 7 bases short, with 8 bases between. The CDR3 length is 12 residues. The CDR3 reads CASSSGGNTIYF. The DNA of the CDR3 is TGTGCCAGCAGTTCGGGAGGGAACACCATATATTTT.

The chain carries TRBV7-9 and TRBJ1-1; 7 nucleotides align to TRBD1. Germline loops: CDR1 SEHNR, CDR2 FQNEAQ (reference sequence). The CDR3 has 15 residues. V was pared by 5 bases and J by 0 bases, with 6 bases of the junction left unmatched. The CDR3 DNA reads TGTGCCAGCAGCCCCCGGGACAGACTGAACACTGAAGCTTTCTTT. It codes for CASSPRDRLNTEAFF. The variable domain in full, with the rest retrieved from reference TRBV7-9 and TRBJ1-1, is DTGVSQNPRHKITKRGQNVTFRCDPISEHNRLYWYRQTLGQGPEFLTYFQNEAQLEKSRLLSDRFSAERPKGSFSTLEIQRTEQGDSAMYLCASSPRDRLNTEAFFGQGTRLTVV.

This chain links TRBV30 with TRBJ1-5; 10 bases are shared with TRBD1. The CDR3 runs to 16 residues. In germline, CDR1 is GTSNPN, CDR2 SVGIG (reference sequence). The V gene end was trimmed by 2 bases and the J gene end by 6 bases; junction bases not matched to a gene: 10. The CDR3 DNA reads as TGTGCCTGGAGTCCGACAGGGGGCGCGGGAGGTCAGCCCCAGCATTTT. Its translation is CAWSPTGGAGGQPQHF.

As concerns this clone: Other DNA variants within this sample encode the same CDR3. The genes are TRBV9 and TRBJ1-2, with 9 bases aligning to TRBD1. Germline V CDR1 and CDR2: SGDLS, YYNGEE. Trimming cost V 0 bases and J 7 bases; bases outside gene matches: 4. The CDR3 runs 14 residues. This CDR3 reads CASSVDRDRAGYTF. Here the CDR3 DNA reads TGTGCCAGCAGCGTAGACCGGGACAGGGCTGGCTACACCTTC.

The chain recombines TRBV3-1 (or the pseudogene TRBV3-2) with TRBJ2-7; 7 bases line up with TRBD1. CDR3 length: 14 residues. Germline V gene data show CDR1 as LGHDT and CDR2 as YNNKEL (reference sequence). The J segment lost 0 bases and the V segment lost 2 bases, leaving 1 base of the junction unmatched. The CDR3 reads CASSQWDSSYEQYF. The CDR3 DNA sequence: TGTGCCAGCAGCCAATGGGACAGCTCCTACGAGCAGTACTTC.

J is TRBJ2-7 and V is TRBV7-2, with 12 bases identical to TRBD1. CDR1 SGHTA and CDR2 FQGNSA come from the germline V gene. V shed 5 bases and J 3 bases; nucleotides not matched to a gene: 8. This CDR3 is built from 16 residues. CDR3 sequence (DNA): TGTGCCAGCAGCCGTACCGGGACAGGGGGCCGCTACGAGCAGTACTTC. Amino acid sequence: CASSRTGTGGRYEQYF.

CDR3 amino acids: CATSRDRRGLGPQHF. CDR3 coding DNA: TGTGCCACCAGCAGAGATCGTAGGGGATTAGGGCCCCAGCATTTT. The chain is built from TRBV15 and TRBJ1-5; a weak D match, TRBD1 (5 bases). Germline V lookup: CDR1 LNHNV, CDR2 YYDKDF (reference sequence). V was shortened by 0 bases and J by 9 bases, with 15 bases between the two germline ends. The CDR3 consists of 15 residues.

V gene TRBV19 combines with J gene TRBJ1-5, with D maybe TRBD1 (5 bases). The germline V gene has CDR1 LNHDA and CDR2 SQIVND (reference sequence). Trimming pared 5 bases from V and 2 bases from J, leaving 10 bases between. The length of the CDR3 is 14 residues. In DNA form, the CDR3 reads TGTGCCAGTAGTGTCGACAGTGGCAATCAGCCCCAGCATTTT. Its protein is CASSVDSGNQPQHF.

The chain uses TRBV20-1 and TRBJ2-1, with unresolved D. This CDR3 has 11 amino acids. Germline CDR1 and CDR2: DFQATT and SNEGSKA (reference sequence). V shed 5 bases and J shed 9 bases, with 11 bases lying between them. CDR3 residues: CSAQVVGEQFF. The CDR3, as DNA: TGCAGTGCTCAGGTGGTGGGTGAGCAGTTCTTC.

The V and J genes are TRBV12-3 or TRBV12-4 and TRBJ1-2, with D possibly TRBD1 on 6 matching bases. The CDR3 contains 13 residues. The V end lost 5 bases, the J end lost 5 bases, and 12 bases lay between the germline ends. The CDR3 reads CASSATGHYGYTF. The CDR3 nucleotides read TGTGCCAGCAGTGCGACAGGCCATTATGGCTACACCTTC.

Regarding this clone: Other DNA variants within this sample encode the same CDR3. The V call is TRBV5-1, the J call TRBJ1-3; D is unresolved. Germline V CDR1 and CDR2: SGHRS, YFSETQ. Trimming removed 0 bases from V and 0 bases from J, with 4 bases in between. This CDR3 is 14 amino acids long. DNA for the CDR3: TGCGCCAGCAGCTTGGACGGCTCTGGAAACACCATATATTTT. Amino acid sequence: CASSLDGSGNTIYF.

This sequence joins TRBV7-2 and TRBJ2-7, with a tentative D call TRBD1 (6 bases). V lost 6 bases and J lost 2, with 14 bases in between. This CDR3 spans 14 amino acids. Germline-derived CDR1 and CDR2 are SGHTA and FQGNSA. As DNA, the CDR3 is TGTGCCAGCAGATCCCCCCAGGGGACCTACGAGCAGTACTTC. This encodes CASRSPQGTYEQYF.

The DNA of the CDR3 is TGTGCCAGCATTCTTACAGGCGGAGAGGACGAGCAGTACTTC. It codes for CASILTGGEDEQYF. The chain recombines TRBV11-2 with TRBJ2-7, with TRBD1 as a possible D gene (5 bases). CDR1 and CDR2 (germline): SGHAT, FQNNGV. CDR3 length: 14 amino acids. Trimming cost V 7 bases and J 5 bases, with 18 bases left between them.

This sequence joins TRBV5-6 and TRBJ2-6; perhaps TRBD1 as D (6 bases). This CDR3 spans 17 amino acids. V lost 4 bases, J lost 0 bases, and 14 bases lay in between. The germline gives CDR1 SGHDT, CDR2 YYEEEE. The chain's CDR3 is CASSLLGQNSGANVLTF. CDR3 bases: TGTGCCAGCAGCCTCCTAGGACAGAACTCTGGGGCCAACGTCCTGACTTTC.

V and J are TRBV5-4 and TRBJ1-4; D call uncertain. The CDR3 is 14 residues long. Deletions cut 3 bases from V and 6 bases from J, with 12 bases between. Looked up from germline, CDR1 is SGHNT and CDR2 is YYREEE (reference sequence). CDR3 coding DNA: TGTGCCAGCAGCTCGGGGAGAGCAGATGAAAAACTGTTTTTT. Its protein product is CASSSGRADEKLFF.

The chain is built from TRBV5-6 and TRBJ1-2, with 10 bases that match TRBD1. The CDR3 loop spans 14 amino acids. Germline-derived CDR1 and CDR2 are SGHDT and YYEEEE. V was pared by 2 bases and J by 6 bases, with 4 bases of the junction left unmatched. CDR3 nucleotide sequence: TGTGCCAGCAGCTTTAGGACAGGGGGGAATGGCTACACCTTC. Encoded protein: CASSFRTGGNGYTF.

As regards this clone: The junction departs from germline at one end; a sequencing error may be responsible. The chain has TRBV3-1 (or the pseudogene TRBV3-2) and TRBJ1-2, with D unclear. Germline V gives CDR1 LGHDT, CDR2 YNNKEL (reference sequence). This CDR3 contains 16 residues. Written as DNA, the CDR3 is TGTGCCAGCAGCAAAGATCCAACAGAGCCTAACTATGGCTACACCTTC. Its protein product is CASSKDPTEPNYGYTF.

The V call is TRBV5-1, the J call TRBJ1-3, with 7 nucleotides matching TRBD1. The germline CDR1 and CDR2 sequences are SGHRS and YFSETQ. This CDR3 is built from 15 residues. V was clipped by 4 bases and J by 0 bases; unmatched bases: 4. This chain's CDR3 is CASSAGQLSGNTIYF. The CDR3 nucleotides are TGCGCCAGCAGCGCGGGACAGCTCTCTGGAAACACCATATATTTT.

The chain uses TRBV5-1 and TRBJ2-2; a weak D match, TRBD1 (6 bases). Trimming took 4 bases from V and 8 from J, leaving 12 bases between them. The CDR3 loop spans 13 amino acids. Per germline, CDR1 SGHRS and CDR2 YFSETQ. The CDR3 is CASSKDSAGELFF. In DNA, the CDR3 is TGCGCCAGCAGCAAGGACAGCGCTGGGGAGCTGTTTTTT.

The V call is TRBV13, the J call TRBJ2-3; 13 nucleotides agree with TRBD2. The V gene end was trimmed by 4 bases and the J gene end by 7 bases; junction bases not matched to a gene: 2. CDR1 and CDR2 (germline): PRHDT, FYEKMQ (reference sequence). The CDR3 is 14 amino acids. The CDR3 DNA reads as TGTGCCAGCAGCTCGGGACTAGCGGGGAATACGCAGTATTTT. Protein: CASSSGLAGNTQYF.

This clone was counted a single time. The rearrangement uses TRBV5-1 and TRBJ2-3; D is ambiguous. Germline CDR1 and CDR2: SGHRS and YFSETQ. This CDR3 is built from 14 residues. The V end was cut by 0 bases, the J end by 2 bases, with 7 bases between. As DNA, the CDR3 is TGCGCCAGCAGCTTGGACACAGTCACAGATACGCAGTATTTT. Protein: CASSLDTVTDTQYF.

V is TRBV30 and J is TRBJ1-2; 7 nucleotides align to TRBD1. This CDR3 region has 13 residues. Germline V CDR1 and CDR2: GTSNPN, SVGIG (reference sequence). The V gene end was trimmed by 4 bases and the J gene end by 7 bases; junction bases not matched to a gene: 9. CDR3 amino acids: CAWTIGAGGGYTF. DNA for the CDR3: TGTGCCTGGACCATCGGGGCAGGGGGTGGCTACACCTTC.

J is TRBJ1-2 and V is TRBV6-6, with unresolved D. This CDR3 has 16 residues. Looked up from germline, CDR1 is MNHNY and CDR2 is SVGAGI (reference sequence). Between the trimmed V and J ends, which lost 10 bases and 2 bases, there was a span of 23 bases. The CDR3 nucleotides read TGTGCCACATTCCCGGGCCACGGTCTTCTAAACTATGGCTACACCTTC. Protein sequence: CATFPGHGLLNYGYTF.

This clone was seen only a few times. The J gene is TRBJ1-2, the V gene TRBV18; D unclear. Trimming removed 2 bases from V and 4 bases from J, with 11 bases in between. The CDR3 spans 14 residues. Germline V gives CDR1 KGHSH, CDR2 LQKENI. CDR3 coding DNA: TGTGCCAGCTCACCATTGGATGAAGCCTATGGCTACACCTTC. Residues: CASSPLDEAYGYTF.

This chain connects TRBV10-2 to TRBJ2-5; 9 nucleotides line up with TRBD2. Germline V gene lookup returns CDR1 WSHSY and CDR2 SAAADI. The junction had 9 bases not matched to a gene; V was cut back by 7 bases and J by 6 bases. The CDR3 covers 14 residues. CDR3: CASTARASGKTQYF. CDR3 sequence (DNA): TGCGCCAGCACAGCCAGGGCTAGCGGGAAGACCCAGTACTTC.

This rearrangement joins TRBV6-5 to TRBJ1-2, with 9 bases lining up with TRBD1. Germline V gene data show CDR1 as MNHEY and CDR2 as SVGAGI. The CDR3 runs to 14 residues. Unmatched junction bases numbered 8, after V lost 6 bases and J lost 6 bases. CDR3 in amino acids: CASRRTGVLHGYTF. CDR3 DNA: TGTGCCAGCAGACGGACAGGGGTTTTACATGGCTACACCTTC.

This sequence joins TRBV5-1 and TRBJ2-5; a weak D match, TRBD2 (5 bases). Germline V CDR1 and CDR2: SGHRS, YFSETQ. Between the trimmed V and J ends, which lost 0 bases and 5 bases, there was a span of 17 bases. This CDR3 is 16 amino acids long. CDR3 sequence: CASSLDSLGDYETQYF. CDR3 nucleotide sequence: TGCGCCAGCAGCTTGGACTCTCTCGGGGATTACGAGACCCAGTACTTC.

V usage is TRBV2 and J usage is TRBJ2-5; TRBD1 matches 10 bases. This CDR3 is 14 amino acids long. V lost 6 bases, J lost 7 bases, and 8 bases stayed unmatched. Germline-derived CDR1 and CDR2 are SNHLY and FYNNEI. In nucleotides, the CDR3 is TGTGCCAGCAGGGGGGACAGGGGAGTTGGGACCCAGTACTTC. Amino acids: CASRGDRGVGTQYF.

The chain employs TRBV5-4 and TRBJ2-7, with 7 positions matching TRBD1. V lost 3 bases and J lost 7; bases outside the gene matches: 7. From germline, CDR1 is SGHNT and CDR2 YYREEE (reference sequence). CDR3 size: 13 residues. The CDR3 region is CASSSSTGVEQYF. CDR3 coding DNA: TGTGCCAGCAGCTCCTCTACAGGGGTTGAGCAGTACTTC.

This clone was seen just once. This chain uses TRBV19 with TRBJ1-5; D gene uncertain. Germline CDR1 and CDR2: LNHDA and SQIVND (reference sequence). Between the trimmed V and J ends, which lost 3 bases and 5 bases, there was a span of 8 bases. The CDR3 loop spans 13 amino acids. This CDR3 reads CASSIGRYQPQHF. The CDR3 coding sequence is TGTGCCAGTAGTATCGGGAGGTATCAGCCCCAGCATTTT. The full variable domain, completed using reference TRBV19 and TRBJ1-5, is DGGITQSPKYLFRKEGQNVTLSCEQNLNHDAMYWYRQDPGQGLRLIYYSQIVNDFQKGDIAEGYSVSREKKESFPLTVTSAQKNPTAFYLCASSIGRYQPQHFGDGTRLSIL.

The CDR3 coding sequence is TGTGCCAGCAGTTCCGGACTCCCCTACGAGCAGTACTTC. It is translated as CASSSGLPYEQYF. V gene TRBV12-3 or TRBV12-4 combines with J gene TRBJ2-7, with D perhaps matching TRBD2 (5 bases). The V end was cut by 4 bases, the J end by 2 bases, with 9 bases between. The CDR3 runs to 13 residues.

The chain joins TRBV18 to TRBJ1-2; the match to TRBD1 covers 10 bases. The CDR3 consists of 15 residues. Germline V gene data show CDR1 as KGHSH and CDR2 as LQKENI. V shed 3 bases and J 4 bases; nucleotides not matched to a gene: 5. CDR3 protein: CASSPTTGGRYGYTF. The CDR3 DNA sequence: TGTGCCAGCTCACCCACGACAGGGGGCCGCTATGGCTACACCTTC.